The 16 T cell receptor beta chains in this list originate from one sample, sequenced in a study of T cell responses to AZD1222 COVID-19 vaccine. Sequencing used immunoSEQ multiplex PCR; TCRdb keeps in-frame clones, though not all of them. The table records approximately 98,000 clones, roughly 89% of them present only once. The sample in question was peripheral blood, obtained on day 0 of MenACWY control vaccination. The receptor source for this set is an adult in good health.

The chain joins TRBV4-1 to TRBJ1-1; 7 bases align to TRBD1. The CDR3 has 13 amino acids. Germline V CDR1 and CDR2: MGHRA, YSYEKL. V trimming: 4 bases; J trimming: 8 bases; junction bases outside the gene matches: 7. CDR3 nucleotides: TGCGCCAGCAGCCCTTCGACAGGGCGCGAAGCTTTCTTT. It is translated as CASSPSTGREAFF.

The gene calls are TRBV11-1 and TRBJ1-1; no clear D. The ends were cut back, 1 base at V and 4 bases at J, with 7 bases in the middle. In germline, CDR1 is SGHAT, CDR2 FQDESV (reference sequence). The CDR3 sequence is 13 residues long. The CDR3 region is CASSLEEGTEAFF. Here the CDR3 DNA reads TGTGCCAGCAGCTTAGAGGAGGGCACTGAAGCTTTCTTT. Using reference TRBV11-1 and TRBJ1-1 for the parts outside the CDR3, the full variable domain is EAEVAQSPRYKITEKSQAVAFWCDPISGHATLYWYRQILGQGPELLVQFQDESVVDDSQLPKDRFSAERLKGVDSTLKIQPAELGDSAMYLCASSLEEGTEAFFGQGTRLTVV.

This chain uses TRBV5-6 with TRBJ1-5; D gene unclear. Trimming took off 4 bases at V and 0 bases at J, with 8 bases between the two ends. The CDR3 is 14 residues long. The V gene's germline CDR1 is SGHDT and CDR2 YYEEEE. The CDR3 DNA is TGTGCCAGCAGCGTCCACGGTAGCAATCAGCCCCAGCATTTT. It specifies CASSVHGSNQPQHF.

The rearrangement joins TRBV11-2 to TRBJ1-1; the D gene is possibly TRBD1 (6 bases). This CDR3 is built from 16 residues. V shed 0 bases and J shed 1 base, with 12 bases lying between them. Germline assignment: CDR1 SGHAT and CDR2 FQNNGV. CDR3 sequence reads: CASSLDRGQSNTEAFF. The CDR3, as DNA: TGTGCCAGCAGCTTAGATAGAGGACAGTCGAACACTGAAGCTTTCTTT.

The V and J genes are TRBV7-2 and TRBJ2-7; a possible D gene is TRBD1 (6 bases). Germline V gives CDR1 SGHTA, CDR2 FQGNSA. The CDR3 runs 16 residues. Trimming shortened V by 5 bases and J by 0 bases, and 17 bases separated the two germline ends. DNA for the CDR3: TGTGCCAGCAGCCCAGAGGGACAAAGCATCTCCTACGAGCAGTACTTC. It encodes CASSPEGQSISYEQYF. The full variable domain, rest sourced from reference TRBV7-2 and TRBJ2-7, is GAGVSQSPSNKVTEKGKDVELRCDPISGHTALYWYRQSLGQGLEFLIYFQGNSAPDKSGLPSDRFSAERTGGSVSTLTIQRTQQEDSAVYLCASSPEGQSISYEQYFGPGTRLTVT.

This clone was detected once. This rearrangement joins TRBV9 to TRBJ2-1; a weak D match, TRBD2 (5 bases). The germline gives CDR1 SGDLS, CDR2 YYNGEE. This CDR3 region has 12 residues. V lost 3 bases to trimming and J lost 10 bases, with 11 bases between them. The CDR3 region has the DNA TGTGCCAGCAGCGCGGCGGGCCAGGAGCAGTTCTTC. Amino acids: CASSAAGQEQFF.

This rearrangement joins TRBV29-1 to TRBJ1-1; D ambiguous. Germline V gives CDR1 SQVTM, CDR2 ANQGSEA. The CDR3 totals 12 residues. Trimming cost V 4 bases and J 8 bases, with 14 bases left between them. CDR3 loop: CSVAPGFGEAFF. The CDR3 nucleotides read TGCAGCGTTGCTCCGGGCTTTGGGGAAGCTTTCTTT.

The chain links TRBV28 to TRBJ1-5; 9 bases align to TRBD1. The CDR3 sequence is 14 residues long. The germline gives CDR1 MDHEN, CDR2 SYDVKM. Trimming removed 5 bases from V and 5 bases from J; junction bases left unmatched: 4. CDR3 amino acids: CASSPGQGHQPQHF. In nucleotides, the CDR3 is TGTGCCAGCAGTCCTGGACAGGGGCATCAGCCCCAGCATTTT. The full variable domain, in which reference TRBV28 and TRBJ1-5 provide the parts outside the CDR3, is DVKVTQSSRYLVKRTGEKVFLECVQDMDHENMFWYRQDPGLGLRLIYFSYDVKMKEKGDIPEGYSVSREKKERFSLILESASTNQTSMYLCASSPGQGHQPQHFGDGTRLSIL.

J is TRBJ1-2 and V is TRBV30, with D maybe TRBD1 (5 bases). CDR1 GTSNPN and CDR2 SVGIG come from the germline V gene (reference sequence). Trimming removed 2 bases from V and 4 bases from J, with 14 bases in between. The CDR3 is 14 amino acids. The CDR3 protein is CAWSPPGAAYGYTF. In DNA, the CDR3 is TGTGCCTGGAGTCCTCCCGGGGCCGCCTATGGCTACACCTTC. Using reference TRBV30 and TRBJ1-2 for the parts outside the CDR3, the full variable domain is SQTIHQWPATLVQPVGSPLSLECTVEGTSNPNLYWYRQAAGRGLQLLFYSVGIGQISSEVPQNLSASRPQDRQFILSSKKLLLSDSGFYLCAWSPPGAAYGYTFGSGTRLTVV.

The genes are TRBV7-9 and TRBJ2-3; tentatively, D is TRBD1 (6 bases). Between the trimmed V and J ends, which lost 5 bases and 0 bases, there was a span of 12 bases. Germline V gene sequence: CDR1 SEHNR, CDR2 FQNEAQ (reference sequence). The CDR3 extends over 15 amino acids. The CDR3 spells CASSPGQLSTDTQYF. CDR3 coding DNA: TGTGCCAGCAGCCCGGGACAACTAAGCACAGATACGCAGTATTTT.

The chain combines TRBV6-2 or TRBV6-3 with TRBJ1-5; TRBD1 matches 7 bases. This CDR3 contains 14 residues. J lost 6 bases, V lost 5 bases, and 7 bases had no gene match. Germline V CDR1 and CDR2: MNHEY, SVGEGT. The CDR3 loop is CASSGPSGGQPQHF. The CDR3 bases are TGTGCCAGCAGTGGGCCCTCAGGGGGTCAGCCCCAGCATTTT.

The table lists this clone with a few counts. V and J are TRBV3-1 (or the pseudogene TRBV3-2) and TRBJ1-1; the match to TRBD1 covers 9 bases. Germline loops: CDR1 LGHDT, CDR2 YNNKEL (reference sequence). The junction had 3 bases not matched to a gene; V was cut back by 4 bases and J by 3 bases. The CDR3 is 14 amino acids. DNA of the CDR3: TGTGCCAGCAGCCGGGGACAGGGAGACACTGAAGCTTTCTTT. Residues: CASSRGQGDTEAFF.

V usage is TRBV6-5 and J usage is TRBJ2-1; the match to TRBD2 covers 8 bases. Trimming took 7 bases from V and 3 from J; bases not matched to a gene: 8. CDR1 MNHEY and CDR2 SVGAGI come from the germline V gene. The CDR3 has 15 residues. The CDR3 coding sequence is TGTGCCAGCACTGGGGCGGGGGGAAACTACAATGAGCAGTTCTTC. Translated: CASTGAGGNYNEQFF.

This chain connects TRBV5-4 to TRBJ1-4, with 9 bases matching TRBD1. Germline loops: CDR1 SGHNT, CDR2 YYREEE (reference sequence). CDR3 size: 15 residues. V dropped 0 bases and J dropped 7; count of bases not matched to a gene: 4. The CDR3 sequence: CASSLAGTGSEKLFF. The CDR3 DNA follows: TGTGCCAGCAGCTTGGCCGGGACAGGGTCTGAAAAACTGTTTTTT.

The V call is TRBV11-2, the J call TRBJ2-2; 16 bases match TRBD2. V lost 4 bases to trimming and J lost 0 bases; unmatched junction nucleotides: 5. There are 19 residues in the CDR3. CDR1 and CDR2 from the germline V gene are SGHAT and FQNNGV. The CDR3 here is CASSSTGLAGGTNTGELFF. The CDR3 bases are TGTGCCAGCAGCTCGACGGGACTAGCGGGGGGGACGAACACCGGGGAGCTGTTTTTT.

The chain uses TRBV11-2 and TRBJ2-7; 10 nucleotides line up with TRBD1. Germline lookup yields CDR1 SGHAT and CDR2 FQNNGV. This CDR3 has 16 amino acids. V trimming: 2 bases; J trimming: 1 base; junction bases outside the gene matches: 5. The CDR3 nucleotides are TGTGCCAGCAGCTTAAGGACAGGGGGAATTTCCTACGAGCAGTACTTC. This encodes CASSLRTGGISYEQYF.